This TCR beta chain originates from a study of T-cell memory formation after mild COVID-19. Study details: TCR clusters mostly belonged to single donors. Study-level points and caveats: Nothing showed for sure that second-wave clones peaking on day 37 were SARS-CoV-2 specific.

This clonotype was observed a few times. Its antigen is unknown. TCRdb redid the calling of the 5' RACE reads with MiXCR, one entry per CDR3 protein. The table has 190,000 or so distinct CDR3 sequences, about 10% seen once. The CDR3 loop spans 14 amino acids. Trimming removed 3 bases from V and 4 bases from J; junction bases left unmatched: 2. CDR1 is KGHDR, CDR2 SFDVKD, per germline. This chain uses TRBV24-1 with TRBJ1-2; 9 bases agree with TRBD1. Source material: PBMCs or a T cell subset sorted from them (not recorded which). This sequence was found in a young man who had mild COVID-19 (a few samples of this study predate the infection). Cell type and time point are not known. CDR3 in amino acids: CATSDQTGGYGYTF. CDR3 nucleotide sequence: TGTGCCACCAGTGATCAGACAGGGGGCTATGGCTACACCTTC.